These 25 T cell receptor beta chains came from one sample sequenced in a study of blood T cell repertoires in COVID-19 (dated by TCRdb to about 2020). The library relied on the immunoSEQ multiplex PCR assay. The table was pulled from immuneACCESS by TCRdb, which kept in-frame rearrangements only. Such tables lose some clones; where checked, under half of the loss comes from unresolved V genes, and the rest has no known cause. This sample lists 60,000 to 85,000 clones; roughly four fifths were detected once. The ten biggest clones cover approximately 21% of the sample. The sample taken for sequencing was peripheral blood. These receptors were taken from a man in his 70s with acute or convalescent COVID-19.

V gene TRBV3-1 (or the pseudogene TRBV3-2) combines with J gene TRBJ1-5, with D maybe TRBD1 (6 bases). Trimming cost V 0 bases and J 2 bases, with 14 bases left between them. The CDR3 sequence is 17 residues long. Per germline, CDR1 LGHDT and CDR2 YNNKEL (reference sequence). Here the CDR3 reads CASSQEQGSNRNQPQHF. CDR3 nucleotide sequence: TGTGCCAGCAGCCAAGAACAGGGTTCAAATCGCAATCAGCCCCAGCATTTT.

The chain couples TRBV2 to TRBJ2-7; 9 bases are a match to TRBD1. The CDR3 consists of 13 residues. Losses at the gene ends were 6 bases for V and 4 bases for J; bases not matched to a gene: 4. The germline V gene encodes CDR1 SNHLY and CDR2 FYNNEI. Here the CDR3 reads CASRTGGGYEQYF. CDR3 DNA: TGTGCCAGCAGGACAGGGGGGGGATACGAGCAGTACTTC. Variable domain in full (rest from reference TRBV2 and TRBJ2-7): EPEVTQTPSHQVTQMGQEVILRCVPISNHLYFYWYRQILGQKVEFLVSFYNNEISEKSEIFDDQFSVERPDGSNFTLKIRSTKLEDSAMYFCASRTGGGYEQYFGPGTRLTVT.

V usage is TRBV6-2 or TRBV6-3 and J usage is TRBJ2-1; a possible D gene is TRBD1 (6 bases). This CDR3 has 13 residues. The germline V gene has CDR1 MNHEY and CDR2 SVGEGT. Deletions cut 0 bases from V and 8 bases from J, with 8 bases between. The CDR3 protein is CASSYSNRDEQFF. In nucleotides, the CDR3 is TGTGCCAGCAGTTACTCGAACAGGGATGAGCAGTTCTTC.

There are many counts of this clone. The chain's CDR3 is CASSLDSETEDEQYF. DNA for the CDR3: TGTGCCAGCAGTTTAGATTCCGAGACAGAAGACGAGCAGTACTTC. J is TRBJ2-7 and V is TRBV28, with D possibly being TRBD1 (5 bases). CDR3 length equals 15 residues. The V end lost 2 bases, the J end lost 5 bases, and 16 bases lay between the germline ends. Per the germline V gene, CDR1 is MDHEN and CDR2 is SYDVKM.

J is TRBJ1-2 and V is TRBV6-5; TRBD1 matches 7 bases. There are 13 residues in the CDR3. J lost 4 bases, V lost 4 bases, and 3 bases had no gene match. Germline values: CDR1 MNHEY, CDR2 SVGAGI. CDR3 sequence: CASSLGQLYGYTF. The CDR3 coding sequence is TGTGCCAGCAGTTTGGGACAGCTCTATGGCTACACCTTC.

This clone was picked up one time. This sequence joins TRBV19 and TRBJ1-3; TRBD1 matches at 10 bases. Germline lookup yields CDR1 LNHDA and CDR2 SQIVND (reference sequence). V was clipped by 5 bases and J by 2 bases; unmatched bases: 6. This CDR3 is 16 amino acids long. The CDR3 spells CASSVSGTGAGNTIYF. The CDR3 DNA reads as TGTGCCAGTAGTGTATCCGGGACAGGGGCTGGAAACACCATATATTTT.

Only a few counts were recorded for this clone. V usage is TRBV28 and J usage is TRBJ1-2, with unresolved D. The CDR3 totals 14 residues. Trimming removed 1 base at V and 3 bases at J, with 9 bases between. Germline loops: CDR1 MDHEN, CDR2 SYDVKM. The CDR3 region has the DNA TGTGCCAGCAGTTTATTCCTCCGGGACTATGGCTACACCTTC. It specifies CASSLFLRDYGYTF.

The chain combines TRBV4-1 with TRBJ1-5; 10 bases line up with TRBD1. The germline V gene has CDR1 MGHRA and CDR2 YSYEKL. The V segment lost 2 bases and the J segment 4 bases; nucleotides outside the gene matches: 2. The CDR3 totals 15 residues. The CDR3 loop reads CASSQRQGANQPQHF. CDR3 bases: TGCGCCAGCAGCCAAAGACAGGGGGCGAATCAGCCCCAGCATTTT.

This chain connects TRBV7-8 to TRBJ1-1, with 8 bases aligning to TRBD1. Looked up from germline, CDR1 is SGHVS and CDR2 is FQNEAQ. This CDR3 comprises 14 residues. The V segment lost 5 bases and the J segment 5 bases; nucleotides outside the gene matches: 7. The CDR3 sequence: CASSPKDRVTEAFF. CDR3 nucleotides: TGTGCCAGCAGCCCCAAGGACAGGGTGACTGAAGCTTTCTTT.

The chain joins TRBV3-1 (or the pseudogene TRBV3-2) to TRBJ2-1; 9 nucleotides align to TRBD2. V shed 0 bases, J shed 2 bases, and the junction held 8 bases outside the gene matches. This CDR3 spans 18 amino acids. The germline CDR1 and CDR2 sequences are LGHDT and YNNKEL (reference sequence). DNA of the CDR3: TGTGCCAGCAGCCAAGATTGGGCGGGAGGGGTCACCTACAATGAGCAGTTCTTC. Encoded protein: CASSQDWAGGVTYNEQFF.

The chain is built from TRBV3-1 (or the pseudogene TRBV3-2) and TRBJ2-1, with 10 nucleotides matching TRBD1. The V gene end was trimmed by 5 bases and the J gene end by 3 bases; junction bases not matched to a gene: 10. Germline V lookup: CDR1 LGHDT, CDR2 YNNKEL (reference sequence). CDR3 size: 17 residues. The CDR3 loop reads CASSSRSRTGGYNEQFF. The CDR3 DNA reads TGTGCCAGCAGCTCAAGATCCAGGACAGGGGGCTACAATGAGCAGTTCTTC.

V gene TRBV5-8 combines with J gene TRBJ1-2, with D unresolved. The CDR3 has 13 residues. CDR1 is SGHTS and CDR2 is YDEGEE in the germline V gene. The ends were cut back, 6 bases at V and 3 bases at J, with 12 bases in the middle. CDR3: CASTRVRDYGYTF. In DNA, the CDR3 is TGTGCCAGCACGAGGGTGAGGGACTATGGCTACACCTTC.

The CDR3 loop reads CASSSENEQFF. The CDR3 nucleotides are TGTGCCAGCAGCTCGGAGAATGAGCAGTTCTTC. The J gene is TRBJ2-1, the V gene TRBV28; D is unclear. V lost 6 bases to trimming and J lost 7 bases, with 7 bases between them. Germline V lookup: CDR1 MDHEN, CDR2 SYDVKM. The CDR3 spans 11 residues.

The chain links TRBV2 to TRBJ1-5; 8 bases match TRBD1. CDR3 size: 16 residues. The trim removed 1 base at V and 6 bases at J, leaving 8 bases unmatched. Germline CDR1 SNHLY, CDR2 FYNNEI. CDR3 residues: CASSEDQTGARQPQHF. The CDR3, as DNA: TGTGCCAGCAGTGAAGATCAGACAGGGGCTCGTCAGCCCCAGCATTTT.

The table lists this clone with a count of one. The rearrangement uses TRBV5-1 and TRBJ2-1, with TRBD2 identical over 9 bases. The germline CDR1 and CDR2 sequences are SGHRS and YFSETQ. This CDR3 comprises 16 residues. The V and J ends lost 4 bases and 2 bases, in that order; junction bases with no gene match: 7. CDR3 sequence (DNA): TGCGCCAGCAGCCCTGAAGCGGGAGGAACCTACAATGAGCAGTTCTTC. This codes for CASSPEAGGTYNEQFF. Drawing the rest from reference TRBV5-1 and TRBJ2-1, the complete variable domain is KAGVTQTPRYLIKTRGQQVTLSCSPISGHRSVSWYQQTPGQGLQFLFEYFSETQRNKGNFPGRFSGRQFSNSRSEMNVSTLELGDSALYLCASSPEAGGTYNEQFFGPGTRLTVL.

The chain combines TRBV27 with TRBJ2-7; a weak D match, TRBD1 (6 bases). Germline loops: CDR1 MNHEY, CDR2 SMNVEV (reference sequence). The CDR3 totals 14 residues. Trimming pared 6 bases from V and 5 bases from J, leaving 17 bases between. CDR3 bases: TGTGCCAGCAGCTCACTGGACAGAATCCACGAGCAGTACTTC. This gives the protein CASSSLDRIHEQYF.

This chain links TRBV19 with TRBJ2-4, with no clear D. Per the germline V gene, CDR1 is LNHDA and CDR2 is SQIVND (reference sequence). V gave up 5 bases and J gave up 0 bases, with 5 bases separating them. The CDR3 is 13 residues long. CDR3 loop: CASSSLAKNIQYF. The CDR3 coding sequence is TGTGCCAGTAGTTCGTTAGCCAAAAACATTCAGTACTTC. Full variable domain (rest looked up from reference TRBV19 and TRBJ2-4): DGGITQSPKYLFRKEGQNVTLSCEQNLNHDAMYWYRQDPGQGLRLIYYSQIVNDFQKGDIAEGYSVSREKKESFPLTVTSAQKNPTAFYLCASSSLAKNIQYFGAGTRLSVL.

The chain uses TRBV19 and TRBJ2-4, with 9 bases that match TRBD1. V was pared by 5 bases and J by 3 bases, with 11 bases of the junction left unmatched. Germline-derived CDR1 and CDR2 are LNHDA and SQIVND (reference sequence). This CDR3 has 17 amino acids. The CDR3 protein is CASSEDRGPPGKNIQYF. CDR3 sequence (DNA): TGTGCCAGTAGTGAGGACAGGGGCCCTCCAGGCAAAAACATTCAGTACTTC.

This clone was counted only a few times. This chain uses TRBV4-2 with TRBJ1-3; perhaps TRBD1 as D (6 bases). CDR1 is LGHNA and CDR2 is YNFKEQ in the germline V gene. V shed 0 bases and J shed 0 bases, with 18 bases lying between them. This CDR3 has 19 residues. CDR3 sequence: CASSQDTTTGAGSGNTIYF. The DNA of the CDR3 is TGTGCCAGCAGCCAAGACACAACGACAGGTGCCGGCTCTGGAAACACCATATATTTT.

V and J are TRBV5-1 and TRBJ2-1, with a weak D call TRBD2 (5 bases). The V end lost 0 bases, the J end lost 2 bases, and 9 bases lay between the germline ends. CDR3 length: 15 residues. Germline assignment: CDR1 SGHRS and CDR2 YFSETQ. CDR3: CASSLAEGTYNEQFF. The CDR3 region has the DNA TGCGCCAGCAGCTTGGCCGAGGGAACCTACAATGAGCAGTTCTTC. The full variable domain, with the rest looked up from reference TRBV5-1 and TRBJ2-1, is KAGVTQTPRYLIKTRGQQVTLSCSPISGHRSVSWYQQTPGQGLQFLFEYFSETQRNKGNFPGRFSGRQFSNSRSEMNVSTLELGDSALYLCASSLAEGTYNEQFFGPGTRLTVL.

This clone was seen more than once but under ten times. The chain links TRBV6-1 to TRBJ1-1, with 11 bases that match TRBD1. The CDR3 loop spans 16 amino acids. From germline, CDR1 is MNHNS and CDR2 SASEGT. V dropped 3 bases and J dropped 1; count of bases not matched to a gene: 4. CDR3 residues: CASSDGDRGRNTEAFF. The DNA for the CDR3 is TGTGCCAGCAGTGACGGGGACAGGGGGAGGAACACTGAAGCTTTCTTT.

V usage is TRBV6-6 and J usage is TRBJ1-4, with D possibly matching TRBD1 (5 bases). Deletions cut 4 bases from V and 0 bases from J, with 6 bases between. Germline V gene data show CDR1 as MNHNY and CDR2 as SVGAGI (reference sequence). The CDR3 is 14 amino acids. CDR3 in amino acids: CASSSGATNEKLFF. The CDR3 nucleotides read TGTGCCAGCAGTTCGGGGGCAACTAATGAAAAACTGTTTTTT.

V and J are TRBV7-9 and TRBJ1-6; 8 nucleotides agree with TRBD1. Germline CDR1 SEHNR, CDR2 FQNEAQ (reference sequence). The ends lost 5 bases at V and 10 bases at J; junction bases unmatched: 7. CDR3 length equals 14 residues. The DNA for the CDR3 is TGTGCCAGCAGCCCTACAGGGGGGAGGTCACCCCTCCACTTT. Translation gives CASSPTGGRSPLHF.

The rearrangement uses TRBV19 and TRBJ2-1; 8 bases are shared with TRBD2. The CDR3 consists of 16 residues. In germline, CDR1 is LNHDA, CDR2 SQIVND (reference sequence). The J segment lost 5 bases and the V segment lost 6 bases, leaving 12 bases of the junction unmatched. For the CDR3, the DNA is TGTGCCAGTAGGTTGAGCGGGAGTAAAATGGACAATGAGCAGTTCTTC. Protein product: CASRLSGSKMDNEQFF.

The rearrangement links TRBV28 to TRBJ2-7; D remains unclear. The CDR3 is made up of 10 amino acids. Germline V CDR1 and CDR2: MDHEN, SYDVKM. Trimming removed 8 bases at V and 4 bases at J, with 6 bases between. The CDR3 here is CASARYEQYF. CDR3 bases: TGTGCCAGCGCCCGGTACGAGCAGTACTTC.